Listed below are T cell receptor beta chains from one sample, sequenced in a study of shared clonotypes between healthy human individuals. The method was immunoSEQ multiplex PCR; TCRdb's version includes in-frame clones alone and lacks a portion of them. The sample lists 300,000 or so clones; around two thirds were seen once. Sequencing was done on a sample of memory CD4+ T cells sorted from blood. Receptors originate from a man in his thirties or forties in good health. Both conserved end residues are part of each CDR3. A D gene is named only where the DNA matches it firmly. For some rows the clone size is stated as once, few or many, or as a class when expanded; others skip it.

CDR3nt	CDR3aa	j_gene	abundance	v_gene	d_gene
TGTGCCAGCAGCTTAGCTCAAGGGCTTGACGAGCAGTACTTC	CASSLAQGLDEQYF	TRBJ2-7	.	TRBV7-2	.
TGCGCCAGCAGCATGACAGAGCAGAACACCGGGGAGCTGTTTTTT	CASSMTEQNTGELFF	TRBJ2-2	.	TRBV5-1	.
TGCGCCAGCAGCTCCCAGGTGGGGCGTTCCTACGAGCAGTACTTC	CASSSQVGRSYEQYF	TRBJ2-7	once	TRBV5-1	.
TGTGCCAGCAGTGAGACTAGCGGGAGGGTTCCAACGCAGTATTTT	CASSETSGRVPTQYF	TRBJ2-3	.	TRBV6-6	TRBD2
TGTGCCAGCACTAGGACACAGTTGAACACTGAAGCTTTCTTT	CASTRTQLNTEAFF	TRBJ1-1	.	TRBV25-1	.
TGTGCCAGCAGCTTAAACGGGAGAGGTTCCGGGGAGCTGTTTTTT	CASSLNGRGSGELFF	TRBJ2-2	.	TRBV7-2	.
TGTGCCAGCAGTTTTTTAGCGGGAGATGAGACCCAGTACTTC	CASSFLAGDETQYF	TRBJ2-5	.	TRBV28	TRBD2
TGTGCCAGCAGTCCCCGGTGGTCCGTAAAGACCCAGTACTTC	CASSPRWSVKTQYF	TRBJ2-5	many	TRBV6-5	.
TGCAGCGTTGTATCGAGGAGAGAGACCCAGTACTTC	CSVVSRRETQYF	TRBJ2-5	.	TRBV29-1	.
TGTGCCAGTAGACCACAGGGGGCCCTCTCTGGGGCCAACGTCCTGACTTTC	CASRPQGALSGANVLTF	TRBJ2-6	.	TRBV19	TRBD1
TGTGCCACCAGAGGCACAGATACGCAGTATTTT	CATRGTDTQYF	TRBJ2-3	.	TRBV15	.
TGTGCCAGCAGCCGGGAATGGCAATATGCCCAGCATTTT	CASSREWQYAQHF	TRBJ1-5	.	TRBV6-5	.
TGTGCCAGCAGCTGGGACAGGGGAGTCGGGGAGCTGTTTTTT	CASSWDRGVGELFF	TRBJ2-2	.	TRBV27	TRBD1
TGTGCCAGCAGCTCTATGGACGGCGGGGGTCAGCCCCAGCATTTT	CASSSMDGGGQPQHF	TRBJ1-5	.	TRBV9	.
TGTGCCAGCAGCTATGAAGACGGAAAATCCTACTTC	CASSYEDGKSYF	TRBJ2-7	.	TRBV28	.
TGTGCCAACCCAATTACCCAAGAGACCCAGTACTTC	CANPITQETQYF	TRBJ2-5	.	TRBV6-4	.
TGTGCCAGTAGTACCAGCGGGGGTTCCTACGAGCAGTACTTC	CASSTSGGSYEQYF	TRBJ2-7	.	TRBV19	TRBD2
TGTGCCAGCTCATCGCAGGGCGCCTACGAGCAGTACTTC	CASSSQGAYEQYF	TRBJ2-7	.	TRBV18	.
TGCGCCAGCACGTGGAGGGCCGATTCGAACACCGGGGAGCTGTTTTTT	CASTWRADSNTGELFF	TRBJ2-2	.	TRBV4-1	.
TGTGCCAGCAGTTGGGGACAGGGCCTTCAAGAGACCCAGTACTTC	CASSWGQGLQETQYF	TRBJ2-5	few	TRBV28	TRBD1
TGTGCCAGCAGCCTTCGCGGGACAGGGCATGTCGGGGAGCTGTTTTTT	CASSLRGTGHVGELFF	TRBJ2-2	.	TRBV7-2	TRBD1
TGTGCCAGCAGCCGGGACAGGGGGTTCGATGAGCAGTTCTTC	CASSRDRGFDEQFF	TRBJ2-1	.	TRBV2	TRBD1